This entry features one T cell receptor beta chain sequence. The sample comes from a study of response to subunit inactivated influenza vaccine. TCRdb analysed the RT-PCR reads with MiXCR anew, one entry per CDR3 protein. The sample lists roughly 620,000 distinct CDR3 sequences, about 10% seen once, with roughly 11% in the top ten. Germline CDR1 SGHRS, CDR2 YFSETQ. This CDR3 is built from 13 residues. Trimming removed 0 bases from V and 8 bases from J, with 9 bases in between. This same sample was also taken into another study, of T cells expressing NK-cell markers. That report notes: UMIs accompanied the 5'RACE template switching by which TCR beta cDNA was made. Of eight sequenced donors, seven were HCMV-seropositive and one HCMV-seronegative.

This chain uses TRBV5-1 with TRBJ2-1; D is perhaps TRBD2 (5 bases). The origin of this receptor is a man aged 45-65 years who received an inactivated influenza vaccine. Sequencing was performed on PBMCs from blood, taken on the day of vaccination. CDR3 bases: TGCGCCAGCAGCTTGGGTTGGGGAGATGAGCAGTTCTTC. Protein product: CASSLGWGDEQFF.